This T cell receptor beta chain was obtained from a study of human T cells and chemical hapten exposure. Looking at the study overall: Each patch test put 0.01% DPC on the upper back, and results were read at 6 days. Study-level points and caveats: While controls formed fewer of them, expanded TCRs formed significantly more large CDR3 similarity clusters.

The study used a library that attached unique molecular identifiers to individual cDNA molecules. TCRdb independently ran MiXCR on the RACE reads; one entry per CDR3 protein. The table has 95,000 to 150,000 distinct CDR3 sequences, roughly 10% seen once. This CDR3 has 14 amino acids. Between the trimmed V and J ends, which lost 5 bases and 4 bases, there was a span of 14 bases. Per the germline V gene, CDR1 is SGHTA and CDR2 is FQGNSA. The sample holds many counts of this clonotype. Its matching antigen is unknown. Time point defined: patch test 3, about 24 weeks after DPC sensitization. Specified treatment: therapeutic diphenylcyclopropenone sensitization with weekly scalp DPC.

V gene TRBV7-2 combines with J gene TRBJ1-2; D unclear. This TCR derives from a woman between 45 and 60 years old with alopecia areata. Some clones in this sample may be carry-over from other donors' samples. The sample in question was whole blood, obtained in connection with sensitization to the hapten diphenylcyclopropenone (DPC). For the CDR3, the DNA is TGTGCCAGCAGCACAACACAGTCTACCTATGGCTACACCTTC. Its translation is CASSTTQSTYGYTF.